This T cell receptor beta chain was retrieved from a study of T cell responses to AZD1222 COVID-19 vaccine. Findings and limits, study-wide: The study sampled repertoires only after the peak T cell response. Following two doses of AZD1222, Spike-specific TCR breadth and depth rose. Only 6 or 7 AZD1222 recipients tested seropositive at baseline.

The V gene's germline CDR1 is SQVTM and CDR2 ANQGSEA. V dropped 4 bases and J dropped 7; count of bases not matched to a gene: 11. This CDR3 is 14 amino acids long. On this clone itself: Its antigen remains unknown.

The repertoire was sequenced with immunoSEQ multiplex PCR; TCRdb's copy has only in-frame clones and lacks some. The table has roughly 60,000 clones, around 84% seen once. V is TRBV29-1 and J is TRBJ2-7; 9 bases fit TRBD2. The sequencing here drew on peripheral blood, taken on day 0 of AZD1222 vaccination. The clonotype comes from an adult in good health. The CDR3 sequence: CSVGLVAGAGEQYF. As DNA, the CDR3 is TGCAGCGTTGGTCTGGTAGCGGGAGCTGGGGAGCAGTACTTC.